This entry lists 10 T cell receptor beta chains sequenced from one sample in a study of OX40 agonist ivuxolimab in advanced cancers. Clones were sequenced by immunoSEQ multiplex PCR, and TCRdb holds only the in-frame ones, with some missing. The sample has approximately 91,000 clones, roughly nine tenths seen once. Specimen: CD4+ or CD8+ T cells sorted from blood, collected in a trial of the OX40 agonist ivuxolimab. These receptors originate from an adult with an advanced solid tumor such as melanoma, head and neck, liver or kidney cancer.

The chain couples TRBV6-6 to TRBJ2-1; D ambiguous. CDR3 length: 14 residues. V lost 8 bases to trimming and J lost 0 bases, with 11 bases between them. CDR1 and CDR2 (germline): MNHNY, SVGAGI (reference sequence). As DNA, the CDR3 is TGTGCCAGCCACCAATTCCTCTCCTACAATGAGCAGTTCTTC. Its protein product is CASHQFLSYNEQFF.

The CDR3 DNA sequence: TGTGCCAGCACCCGAGCTGGGGGCTACACTGAAGCTTTCTTT. It is translated as CASTRAGGYTEAFF. The chain is built from TRBV2 and TRBJ1-1, with a possible D match to TRBD1 (6 bases). With 7 bases removed from V and 3 bases from J, the gap between germline ends came to 15 bases. The germline V gene encodes CDR1 SNHLY and CDR2 FYNNEI. The CDR3 sequence is 14 residues long.

The genes are TRBV9 and TRBJ1-2; D not resolved. This CDR3 region has 15 residues. CDR1 is SGDLS, CDR2 YYNGEE, per germline. Trimming shortened V by 0 bases and J by 5 bases, and 14 bases separated the two germline ends. The DNA of the CDR3 is TGTGCCAGCAGCGTAGGATGGGGTCGGGGATATGGCTACACCTTC. Translating gives CASSVGWGRGYGYTF.

The rearrangement uses TRBV5-1 and TRBJ1-1, with no clear D. The germline V gene has CDR1 SGHRS and CDR2 YFSETQ. The CDR3 is 16 amino acids. V dropped 2 bases and J dropped 2 bases, with 16 bases sitting between them. The CDR3: CASSFLGLGFNTEAFF. CDR3 nucleotide sequence: TGCGCCAGCAGCTTTTTGGGTTTGGGATTCAACACTGAAGCTTTCTTT.

This clone was counted only a few times. This chain joins TRBV5-1 and TRBJ1-2; D is undetermined. Trimming pared 1 base from V and 9 bases from J, leaving 10 bases between. Germline lookup yields CDR1 SGHRS and CDR2 YFSETQ. This CDR3 has 12 residues. CDR3 loop: CASSLYGESYTF. The CDR3 nucleotides are TGCGCCAGCAGCTTGTATGGGGAAAGCTACACCTTC.

The chain couples TRBV11-2 to TRBJ2-1, with TRBD1 matching over 8 bases. J lost 2 bases, V lost 8 bases, and 8 bases had no gene match. This CDR3 is 15 amino acids long. Germline CDR1 reads SGHAT; CDR2 reads FQNNGV. The CDR3 sequence is CASSDRGQPYNEQFF. CDR3 in DNA: TGTGCCAGCTCCGACAGGGGCCAACCCTACAATGAGCAGTTCTTC.

This chain joins TRBV5-1 and TRBJ2-5, with D maybe TRBD1 (5 bases). The end of the DNA aligns better with TRBJ2-7, so the J call may be wrong. The CDR3 is 14 amino acids. The germline V gene has CDR1 SGHRS and CDR2 YFSETQ. The CDR3 sequence: CASSAFRQNYEQYF. In nucleotides, the CDR3 is TGCGCCAGCTCAGCGTTCCGACAGAACTACGAGCAGTACTTC.

In its sample, this clone was seen a few times. V and J are TRBV28 and TRBJ1-4, with D possibly matching TRBD1 (6 bases). Germline CDR1 reads MDHEN; CDR2 reads SYDVKM. CDR3 length equals 13 residues. V shed 6 bases and J shed 7 bases, with 12 bases lying between them. The CDR3 here is CASRGAGSEKLFF. The CDR3 region has the DNA TGTGCCAGCAGGGGGGCGGGGAGTGAAAAACTGTTTTTT. Using reference TRBV28 and TRBJ1-4 for the parts outside the CDR3, the full variable domain is DVKVTQSSRYLVKRTGEKVFLECVQDMDHENMFWYRQDPGLGLRLIYFSYDVKMKEKGDIPEGYSVSREKKERFSLILESASTNQTSMYLCASRGAGSEKLFFGSGTQLSVL.

The V call is TRBV2, the J call TRBJ2-5; maybe TRBD2 (5 bases). CDR3 size: 12 residues. Germline V gene data show CDR1 as SNHLY and CDR2 as FYNNEI. V lost 7 bases to trimming and J lost 5 bases, with 11 bases between them. The CDR3 DNA is TGTGCCAGCATTCTCGGGAAGGAGACCCAGTACTTC. Protein: CASILGKETQYF. Supplemented by reference TRBV2 and TRBJ2-5, the full variable domain reads EPEVTQTPSHQVTQMGQEVILRCVPISNHLYFYWYRQILGQKVEFLVSFYNNEISEKSEIFDDQFSVERPDGSNFTLKIRSTKLEDSAMYFCASILGKETQYFGPGTRLLVL.

This rearrangement joins TRBV5-1 to TRBJ2-2; no definite D call. The CDR3 runs to 15 residues. Trimming took off 0 bases at V and 1 base at J, with 7 bases between the two ends. CDR1 is SGHRS, CDR2 YFSETQ, per germline. The CDR3, as DNA: TGCGCCAGCAGCTTGGATCTAGGGAACACCGGGGAGCTGTTTTTT. Protein sequence: CASSLDLGNTGELFF.